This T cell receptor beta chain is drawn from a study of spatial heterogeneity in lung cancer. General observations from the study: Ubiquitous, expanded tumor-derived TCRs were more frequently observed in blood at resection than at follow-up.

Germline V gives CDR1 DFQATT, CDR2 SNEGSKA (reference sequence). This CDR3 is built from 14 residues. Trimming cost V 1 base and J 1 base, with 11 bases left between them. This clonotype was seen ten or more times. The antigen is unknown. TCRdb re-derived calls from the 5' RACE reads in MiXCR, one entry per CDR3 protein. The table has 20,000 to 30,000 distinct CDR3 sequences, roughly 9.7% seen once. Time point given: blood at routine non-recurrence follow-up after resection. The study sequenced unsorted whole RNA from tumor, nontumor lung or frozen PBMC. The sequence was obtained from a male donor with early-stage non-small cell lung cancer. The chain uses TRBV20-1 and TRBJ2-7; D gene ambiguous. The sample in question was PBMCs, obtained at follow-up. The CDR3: CSARGFDTSYEQYF. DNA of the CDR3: TGCAGTGCTAGAGGGTTCGACACGTCCTACGAGCAGTACTTC.